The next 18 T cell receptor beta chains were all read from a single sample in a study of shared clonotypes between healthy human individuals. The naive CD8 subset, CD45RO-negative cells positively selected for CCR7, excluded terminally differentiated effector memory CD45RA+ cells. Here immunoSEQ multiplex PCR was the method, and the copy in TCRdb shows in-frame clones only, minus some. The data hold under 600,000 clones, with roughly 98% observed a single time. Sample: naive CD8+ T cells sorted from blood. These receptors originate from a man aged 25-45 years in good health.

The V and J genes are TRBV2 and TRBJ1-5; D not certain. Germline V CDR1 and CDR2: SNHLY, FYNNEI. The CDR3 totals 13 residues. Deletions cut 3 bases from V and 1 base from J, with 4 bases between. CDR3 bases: TGTGCCAGCAGTGAGGGCAGCAATCAGCCCCAGCATTTT. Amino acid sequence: CASSEGSNQPQHF.

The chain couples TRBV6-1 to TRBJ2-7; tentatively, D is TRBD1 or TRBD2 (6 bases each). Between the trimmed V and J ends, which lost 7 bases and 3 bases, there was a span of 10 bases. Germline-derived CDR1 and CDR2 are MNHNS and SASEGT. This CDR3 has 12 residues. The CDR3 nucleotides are TGTGCCAGCATAGGGGGAGGCTACGAGCAGTACTTC. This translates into CASIGGGYEQYF.

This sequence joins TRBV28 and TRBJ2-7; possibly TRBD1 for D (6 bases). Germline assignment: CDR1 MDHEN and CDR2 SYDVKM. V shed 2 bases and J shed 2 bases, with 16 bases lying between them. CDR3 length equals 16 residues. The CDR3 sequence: CASSLPNRQVPYEQYF. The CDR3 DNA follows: TGTGCCAGCAGTTTACCCAACAGACAGGTCCCCTACGAGCAGTACTTC.

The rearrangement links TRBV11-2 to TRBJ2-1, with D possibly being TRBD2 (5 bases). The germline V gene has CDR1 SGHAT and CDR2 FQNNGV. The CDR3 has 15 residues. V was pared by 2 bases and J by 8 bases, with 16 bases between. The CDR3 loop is CASSLKQAGKDEQFF. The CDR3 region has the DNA TGTGCCAGCAGCTTAAAGCAGGCGGGTAAGGATGAGCAGTTCTTC.

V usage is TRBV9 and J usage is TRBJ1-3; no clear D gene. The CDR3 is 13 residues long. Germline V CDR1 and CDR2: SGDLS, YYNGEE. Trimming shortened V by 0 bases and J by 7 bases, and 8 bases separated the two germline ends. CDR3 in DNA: TGTGCCAGCAGCGTAGCTGGGGAGAACACCATATATTTT. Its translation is CASSVAGENTIYF.

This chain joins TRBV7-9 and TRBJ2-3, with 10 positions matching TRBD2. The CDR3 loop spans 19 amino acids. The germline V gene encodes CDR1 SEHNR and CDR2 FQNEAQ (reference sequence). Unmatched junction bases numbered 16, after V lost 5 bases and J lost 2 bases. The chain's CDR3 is CASSPPWGTSDTHTDTQYF. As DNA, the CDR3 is TGTGCCAGCAGCCCTCCTTGGGGGACTAGCGACACACACACAGATACGCAGTATTTT.

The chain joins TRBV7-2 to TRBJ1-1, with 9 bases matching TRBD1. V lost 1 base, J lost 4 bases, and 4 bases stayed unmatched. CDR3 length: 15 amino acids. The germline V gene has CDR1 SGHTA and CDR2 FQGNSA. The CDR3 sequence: CASSLGTGGFTEAFF. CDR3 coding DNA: TGTGCCAGCAGCTTAGGAACAGGGGGCTTCACTGAAGCTTTCTTT.

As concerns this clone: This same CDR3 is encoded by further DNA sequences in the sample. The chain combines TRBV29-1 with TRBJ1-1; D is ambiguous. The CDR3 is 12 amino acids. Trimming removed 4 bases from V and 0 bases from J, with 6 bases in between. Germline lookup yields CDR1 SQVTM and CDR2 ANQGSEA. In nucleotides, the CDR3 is TGCAGCGTTGTGACCCTGAACACTGAAGCTTTCTTT. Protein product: CSVVTLNTEAFF.

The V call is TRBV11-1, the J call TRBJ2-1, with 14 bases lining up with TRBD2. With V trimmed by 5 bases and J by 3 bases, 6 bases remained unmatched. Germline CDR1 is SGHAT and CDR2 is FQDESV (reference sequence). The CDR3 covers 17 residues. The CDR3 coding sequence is TGTGCCAGCAGCCCCCGACTAGCGGGAGGGGTCTACAATGAGCAGTTCTTC. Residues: CASSPRLAGGVYNEQFF.

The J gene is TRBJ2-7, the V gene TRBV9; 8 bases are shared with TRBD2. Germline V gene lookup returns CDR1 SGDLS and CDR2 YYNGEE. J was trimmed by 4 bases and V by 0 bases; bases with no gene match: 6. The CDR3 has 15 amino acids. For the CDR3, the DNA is TGTGCCAGCAGCGTAGCCAGCGGGAGAGGATACGAGCAGTACTTC. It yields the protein CASSVASGRGYEQYF.

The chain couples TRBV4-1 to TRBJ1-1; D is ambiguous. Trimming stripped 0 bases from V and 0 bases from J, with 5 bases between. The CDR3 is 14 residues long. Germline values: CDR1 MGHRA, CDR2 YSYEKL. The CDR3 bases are TGCGCCAGCAGCCAAGACTTGATGAACACTGAAGCTTTCTTT. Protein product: CASSQDLMNTEAFF.

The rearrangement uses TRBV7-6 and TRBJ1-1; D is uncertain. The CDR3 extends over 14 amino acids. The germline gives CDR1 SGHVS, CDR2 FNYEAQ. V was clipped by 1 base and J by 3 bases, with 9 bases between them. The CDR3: CASSLGSGYTEAFF. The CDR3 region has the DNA TGTGCCAGCAGCTTAGGCAGCGGGTACACTGAAGCTTTCTTT.

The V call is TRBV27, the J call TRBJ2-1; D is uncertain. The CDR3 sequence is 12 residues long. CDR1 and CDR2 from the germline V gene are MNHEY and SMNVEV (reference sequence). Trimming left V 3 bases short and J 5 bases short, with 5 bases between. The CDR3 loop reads CASSFDHNEQFF. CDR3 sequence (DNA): TGTGCCAGCAGTTTTGATCACAATGAGCAGTTCTTC.

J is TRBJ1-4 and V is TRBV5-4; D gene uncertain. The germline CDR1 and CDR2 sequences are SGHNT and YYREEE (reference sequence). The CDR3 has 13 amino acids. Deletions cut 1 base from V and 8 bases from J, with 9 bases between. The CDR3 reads CASSLPGEEKLFF. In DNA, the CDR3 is TGTGCCAGCAGCTTGCCCGGGGAAGAAAAACTGTTTTTT.

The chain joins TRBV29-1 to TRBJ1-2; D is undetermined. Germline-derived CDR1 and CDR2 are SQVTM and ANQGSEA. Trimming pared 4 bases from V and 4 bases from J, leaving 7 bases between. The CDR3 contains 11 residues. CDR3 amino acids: CSVASAYGYTF. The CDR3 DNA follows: TGCAGCGTTGCCTCGGCCTATGGCTACACCTTC.

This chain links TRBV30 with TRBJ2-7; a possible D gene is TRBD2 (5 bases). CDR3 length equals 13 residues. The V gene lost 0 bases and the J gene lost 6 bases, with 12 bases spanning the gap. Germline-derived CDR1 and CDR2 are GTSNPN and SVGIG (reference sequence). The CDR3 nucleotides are TGTGCCTGGAGTGTAGGTGTAGGAGGCGAGCAGTACTTC. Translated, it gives CAWSVGVGGEQYF.

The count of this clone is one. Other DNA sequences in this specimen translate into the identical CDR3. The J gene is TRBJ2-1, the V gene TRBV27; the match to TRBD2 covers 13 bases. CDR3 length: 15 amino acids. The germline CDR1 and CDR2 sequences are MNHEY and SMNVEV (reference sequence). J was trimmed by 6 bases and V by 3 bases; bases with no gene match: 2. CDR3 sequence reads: CASSLGLAGRNEQFF. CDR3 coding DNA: TGTGCCAGCAGTTTGGGACTAGCGGGGCGCAATGAGCAGTTCTTC.

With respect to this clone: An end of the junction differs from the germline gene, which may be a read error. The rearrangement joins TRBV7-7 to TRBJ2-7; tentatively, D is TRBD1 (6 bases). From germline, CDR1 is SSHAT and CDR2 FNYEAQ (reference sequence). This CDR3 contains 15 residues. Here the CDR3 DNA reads TGTGCTAGCAGTCCCCTGGGGGCGAAGAGATACGAGCAGTACTTC. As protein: CASSPLGAKRYEQYF. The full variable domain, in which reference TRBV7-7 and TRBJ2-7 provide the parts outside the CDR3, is GAGVSQSPRYKVTKRGQDVTLRCDPISSHATLYWYQQALGQGPEFLTYFNYEAQPDKSGLPSDRFSAERPEGSISTLTIQRTEQRDSAMYRCASSPLGAKRYEQYFGPGTRLTVT.